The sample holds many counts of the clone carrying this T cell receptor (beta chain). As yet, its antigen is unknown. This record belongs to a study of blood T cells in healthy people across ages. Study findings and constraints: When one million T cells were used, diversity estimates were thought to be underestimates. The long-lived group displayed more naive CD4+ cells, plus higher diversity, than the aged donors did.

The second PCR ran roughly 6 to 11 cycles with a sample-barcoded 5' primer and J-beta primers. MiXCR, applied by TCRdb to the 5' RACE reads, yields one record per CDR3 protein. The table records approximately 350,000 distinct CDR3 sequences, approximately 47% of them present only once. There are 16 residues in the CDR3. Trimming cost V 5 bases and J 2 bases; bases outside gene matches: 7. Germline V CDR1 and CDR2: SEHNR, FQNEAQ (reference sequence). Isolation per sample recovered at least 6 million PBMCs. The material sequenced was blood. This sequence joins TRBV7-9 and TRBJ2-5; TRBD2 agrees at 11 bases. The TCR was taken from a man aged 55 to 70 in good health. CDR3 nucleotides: TGTGCCAGCAGCGGTTCGACTAGCGGGATTCAAGAGACCCAGTACTTC. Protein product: CASSGSTSGIQETQYF.